Only one count was recorded for the clone carrying this T cell receptor (beta chain). Other DNA sequences within the sample encode an identical CDR3. This entry is derived from a study of cytomegalovirus exposure and HLA in healthy donors. Germline V gene data show CDR1 as SQVTM and CDR2 as ANQGSEA. CDR3 size: 12 residues. Trimming pared 4 bases from V and 2 bases from J, leaving 8 bases between. The PCR contained 60 Vbeta and 13 Jbeta primers. Profiling relied on immunoSEQ multiplex PCR, and the TCRdb table lists in-frame clones only, not all of them. Here the sample spans 140,000 to 150,000 clones, around 82% being singletons.

The material sequenced was PBMCs. The sequence was collected from a woman between 18 and 30 years old in good health and CMV-seropositive. The V gene is TRBV29-1, the J gene TRBJ1-1; a possible D gene is TRBD1 (6 bases). The CDR3 sequence is CSVVRGNTEAFF. Here the CDR3 DNA reads TGCAGCGTTGTCAGGGGCAACACTGAAGCTTTCTTT.